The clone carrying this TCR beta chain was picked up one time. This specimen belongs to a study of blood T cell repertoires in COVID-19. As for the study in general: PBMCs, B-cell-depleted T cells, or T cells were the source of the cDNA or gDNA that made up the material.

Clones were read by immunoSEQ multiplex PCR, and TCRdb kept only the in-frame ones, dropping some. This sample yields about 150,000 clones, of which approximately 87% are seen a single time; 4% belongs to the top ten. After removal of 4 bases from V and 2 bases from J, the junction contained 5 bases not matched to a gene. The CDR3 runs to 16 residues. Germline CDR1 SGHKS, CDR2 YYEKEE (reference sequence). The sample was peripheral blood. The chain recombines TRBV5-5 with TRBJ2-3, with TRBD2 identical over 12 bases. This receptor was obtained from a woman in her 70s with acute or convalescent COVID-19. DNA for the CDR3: TGTGCCAGCAGCCGGACTAGCGGGGAGATCACAGATACGCAGTATTTT. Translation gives CASSRTSGEITDTQYF.